Listed here are 9 T cell receptor beta chains from one sample, sequenced in a study of T cell responses to AZD1222 COVID-19 vaccine. Some clones are missing from TCRdb's copy, which holds only in-frame ones; the method was immunoSEQ multiplex PCR. This sample has approximately 140,000 clones, with about nine tenths found just once. Sequenced here: peripheral blood, sampled 28 days after the second AZD1222 dose. These receptors were collected from an adult who received the AZD1222 COVID-19 vaccine.

The J gene is TRBJ2-7, the V gene TRBV12-3 or TRBV12-4; 11 positions match TRBD1. J was trimmed by 6 bases and V by 5 bases; bases with no gene match: 3. CDR3 length: 13 residues. The CDR3 loop is CASSRTGGSEQYV. The CDR3 DNA sequence: TGTGCCAGCAGTCGGACAGGGGGCTCCGAGCAGTACGTC.

In DNA form, the CDR3 reads TGCAGCGTTCGGGACCTCTCTACCCGGGCTTTCTTT. Translated: CSVRDLSTRAFF. The V and J genes are TRBV29-1 and TRBJ1-1, with D perhaps matching TRBD1 (5 bases). The germline V gene has CDR1 SQVTM and CDR2 ANQGSEA. Between the trimmed V and J ends, which lost 5 bases and 11 bases, there was a span of 18 bases. The CDR3 covers 12 residues.

The chain is built from TRBV20-1 and TRBJ1-4; unclear D gene. CDR1 is DFQATT, CDR2 SNEGSKA, per germline (reference sequence). Deletions cut 3 bases from V and 4 bases from J, with 9 bases between. The CDR3 spans 13 residues. This chain's CDR3 is CSASFIRNEKLFF. The DNA for the CDR3 is TGCAGTGCTAGTTTCATCCGTAATGAAAAACTGTTTTTT.

The rearrangement uses TRBV27 and TRBJ2-1, with 10 bases fitting TRBD2. This CDR3 has 16 residues. V shed 2 bases and J 7 bases; nucleotides not matched to a gene: 8. CDR1 is MNHEY, CDR2 SMNVEV, per germline (reference sequence). The CDR3 is CASSLGTSGIGNEQFF. DNA for the CDR3: TGTGCCAGCAGTTTAGGAACTAGCGGGATAGGGAATGAGCAGTTCTTC.

The V gene is TRBV4-3, the J gene TRBJ2-2, with 9 bases aligning to TRBD2. Germline lookup yields CDR1 LGHNA and CDR2 YSLEER. With 5 bases clipped from V and 2 bases from J, the junction kept 6 bases outside the gene matches. The CDR3 loop spans 16 amino acids. CDR3: CASSFQRGANTGELFF. In DNA form, the CDR3 reads TGCGCCAGCAGCTTCCAGCGGGGGGCTAACACCGGGGAGCTGTTTTTT.

This clone occurred once. V gene TRBV6-2 or TRBV6-3 combines with J gene TRBJ2-7; D might be TRBD2 (6 bases). CDR3 length: 14 amino acids. With 2 bases removed from V and 6 bases from J, the gap between germline ends came to 14 bases. Germline V lookup: CDR1 MNHEY, CDR2 SVGEGT. CDR3 DNA sequence: TGTGCCAGCAGTTACCAACTAGCATTGATCGAGCAGTACGTC. Its translation: CASSYQLALIEQYV.

J is TRBJ1-5 and V is TRBV27; 7 bases fit TRBD1. The germline V gene encodes CDR1 MNHEY and CDR2 SMNVEV (reference sequence). J was trimmed by 4 bases and V by 6 bases; bases with no gene match: 0. CDR3 length: 12 residues. The CDR3 sequence: CASRTGNQPQHF. For the CDR3, the DNA is TGTGCCAGCAGGACAGGGAATCAGCCCCAGCATTTT.

The chain couples TRBV19 to TRBJ1-2, with 8 bases matching TRBD1. Per germline, CDR1 LNHDA and CDR2 SQIVND (reference sequence). This CDR3 region has 15 residues. Unmatched junction bases numbered 9, after V lost 6 bases and J lost 3 bases. In DNA form, the CDR3 reads TGTGCCAGTAGCAATGACAGGGGCATGGACTATGGCTACACCTTC. It yields the protein CASSNDRGMDYGYTF.

This clone was counted once. This chain uses TRBV30 with TRBJ2-5; TRBD1 is a possible D gene (5 bases). This CDR3 region has 14 residues. Between the trimmed V and J ends, which lost 2 bases and 4 bases, there was a span of 14 bases. The germline V gene has CDR1 GTSNPN and CDR2 SVGIG (reference sequence). The CDR3 sequence is CAWSTEGARETQYF. The DNA of the CDR3 is TGTGCCTGGAGTACGGAAGGGGCGCGAGAGACCCAGTACTTC.